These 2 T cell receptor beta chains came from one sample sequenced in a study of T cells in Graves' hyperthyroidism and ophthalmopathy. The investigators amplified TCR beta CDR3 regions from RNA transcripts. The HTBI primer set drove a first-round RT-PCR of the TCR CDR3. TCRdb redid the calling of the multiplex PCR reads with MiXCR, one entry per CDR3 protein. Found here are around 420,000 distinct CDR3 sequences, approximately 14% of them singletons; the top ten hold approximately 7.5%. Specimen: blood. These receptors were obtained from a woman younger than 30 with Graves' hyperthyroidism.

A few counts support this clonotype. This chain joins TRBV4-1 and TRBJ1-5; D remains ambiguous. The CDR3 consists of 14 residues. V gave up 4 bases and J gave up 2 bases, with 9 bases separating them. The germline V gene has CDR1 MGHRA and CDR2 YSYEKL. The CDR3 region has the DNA TGCGCCAGCAGCCCCCCCCTGGGCAATCAGCCCCAGCATTTT. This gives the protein CASSPPLGNQPQHF.

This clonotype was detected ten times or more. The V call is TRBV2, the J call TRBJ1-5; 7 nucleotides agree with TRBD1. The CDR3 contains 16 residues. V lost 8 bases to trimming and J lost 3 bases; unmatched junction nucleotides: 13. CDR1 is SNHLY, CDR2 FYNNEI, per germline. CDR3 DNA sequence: TGTGCCAGCGCAAAACAGGGGCCCCGCCTCAATCAGCCCCAGCATTTT. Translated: CASAKQGPRLNQPQHF.